Each of the 27 T cell receptor beta chains below was sequenced from the same sample in a study of cytomegalovirus exposure and HLA in healthy donors. The study ran its PCR with 60 Vbeta and 13 Jbeta primers. TCRdb's table, derived via immunoSEQ multiplex PCR, lists solely in-frame clones and lacks some. The sample consists of about 150,000 clones, 75% of them appearing once. Sequenced material: PBMCs. These receptors originate from a man aged 18 to 30 in good health and CMV-seropositive.

The chain has TRBV15 and TRBJ2-1; 7 nucleotides line up with TRBD2. The V and J ends lost 1 base and 9 bases, in that order; junction bases with no gene match: 9. The CDR3 length is 15 residues. Germline V gene sequence: CDR1 LNHNV, CDR2 YYDKDF (reference sequence). CDR3 bases: TGTGCCACCAGCAGAGCACCGCGGGAGTGGGTTGAGCAGTTCTTC. It encodes CATSRAPREWVEQFF.

V usage is TRBV28 and J usage is TRBJ2-4, with D possibly TRBD2 on 5 matching bases. The germline CDR1 and CDR2 sequences are MDHEN and SYDVKM. The CDR3 covers 16 residues. V was trimmed by 3 bases and J by 5 bases, leaving 17 bases between them. CDR3 sequence: CASSFSLRTLENIQYF. For the CDR3, the DNA is TGTGCCAGCAGTTTCTCCCTTCGGACTCTGGAAAACATTCAGTACTTC.

J is TRBJ2-5 and V is TRBV6-5; D gene unclear. The V gene's germline CDR1 is MNHEY and CDR2 SVGAGI. The V gene lost 0 bases and the J gene lost 2 bases, with 4 bases spanning the gap. The length of the CDR3 is 13 residues. The CDR3 coding sequence is TGTGCCAGCAGTTACTCTCAACAAGAGACCCAGTACTTC. Protein: CASSYSQQETQYF.

The table lists this clone with a count of one. It is likely a read error, because the conserved phenylalanine at the end of the CDR3 is missing. This chain uses TRBV5-6 with TRBJ1-2; weak D call: TRBD1 (6 bases). Trimming left V 3 bases short and J 8 bases short, with 29 bases between. The CDR3 has 18 residues. From germline, CDR1 is SGHDT and CDR2 YYEEEE. The CDR3 sequence: CASSSRTLGRTEFLGYTS. The CDR3 coding sequence is TGTGCCAGCAGCTCGAGAACATTGGGAAGGACAGAGTTTTTAGGCTACACCTCC.

This chain joins TRBV5-1 and TRBJ2-7; 9 bases fit TRBD2. The CDR3 contains 15 residues. The V gene's germline CDR1 is SGHRS and CDR2 YFSETQ. The V gene end was trimmed by 0 bases and the J gene end by 9 bases; junction bases not matched to a gene: 10. The CDR3, as DNA: TGCGCCAGCAGCTTGGTTCTAGCGGGACCGAAAGGGCAGTACTTC. Translation gives CASSLVLAGPKGQYF.

The rearrangement links TRBV7-9 to TRBJ2-3; 9 nucleotides line up with TRBD2. Germline assignment: CDR1 SEHNR and CDR2 FQNEAQ (reference sequence). The CDR3 contains 17 residues. Trimming removed 5 bases from V and 3 bases from J; junction bases left unmatched: 12. The CDR3 loop is CASSPIGAGGGTDTQYF. CDR3 nucleotides: TGTGCCAGCAGCCCGATCGGAGCGGGAGGTGGAACAGATACGCAGTATTTT.

The V call is TRBV7-2, the J call TRBJ2-2; 12 bases align to TRBD2. From germline, CDR1 is SGHTA and CDR2 FQGNSA. The CDR3 contains 19 residues. The junction had 16 bases not matched to a gene; V was cut back by 5 bases and J by 6 bases. Here the CDR3 reads CASSPGLAGIAWGAGELFF. The CDR3 nucleotides read TGTGCCAGCAGCCCCGGACTAGCGGGAATCGCTTGGGGGGCCGGGGAGCTGTTTTTT.

This clone was observed a few times. The CDR3 coding sequence is TGTGCCTGGGGTCCGGGGGGGGCAGGCAATGAAAAACTGTTTTTT. This codes for CAWGPGGAGNEKLFF. The V gene is TRBV30, the J gene TRBJ1-4, with D perhaps TRBD1 (6 bases). The V and J ends lost 5 bases and 5 bases respectively, with 18 bases between them. The CDR3 runs to 15 residues. Germline values: CDR1 GTSNPN, CDR2 SVGIG (reference sequence).

This clone showed up just a few times. This sequence joins TRBV15 and TRBJ2-7; D might be TRBD1 (5 bases). V was clipped by 1 base and J by 3 bases, with 10 bases between them. Germline V lookup: CDR1 LNHNV, CDR2 YYDKDF (reference sequence). The CDR3 runs to 14 residues. This CDR3 is CATSRADTIYEQYF. For the CDR3, the DNA is TGTGCCACCAGCAGAGCGGACACAATCTACGAGCAGTACTTC.

This clone was detected only once. This rearrangement joins TRBV5-6 to TRBJ2-7; 10 bases match TRBD2. This CDR3 contains 15 residues. Germline V CDR1 and CDR2: SGHDT, YYEEEE. V was clipped by 4 bases and J by 6 bases; unmatched bases: 10. CDR3 sequence (DNA): TGTGCCAGCAGCGTTTACGGGACTAGCGTTTTCGAGCAGTACTTC. This translates into CASSVYGTSVFEQYF.

This chain joins TRBV28 and TRBJ2-3; 10 nucleotides match TRBD1. The germline gives CDR1 MDHEN, CDR2 SYDVKM. After removal of 10 bases from V and 6 bases from J, the junction contained 7 bases not matched to a gene. This CDR3 comprises 13 residues. In DNA form, the CDR3 reads TGTGCCATTAGGGACAGGGGACCGGATACGCAGTATTTT. Protein sequence: CAIRDRGPDTQYF.

The genes are TRBV7-2 and TRBJ1-5; D is unresolved. V was clipped by 1 base and J by 7 bases, with 5 bases between them. The CDR3 contains 12 residues. Looked up from germline, CDR1 is SGHTA and CDR2 is FQGNSA. This chain's CDR3 is CASSLVLQPQHF. As DNA, the CDR3 is TGTGCCAGCAGCTTAGTTTTACAGCCCCAGCATTTT.

This clone showed up just once. The chain employs TRBV27 and TRBJ2-3; perhaps TRBD2 as D (5 bases). The V end was cut by 1 base, the J end by 5 bases, with 16 bases between. This CDR3 is built from 16 residues. Per the germline V gene, CDR1 is MNHEY and CDR2 is SMNVEV (reference sequence). The DNA for the CDR3 is TGTGCCAGCAGTTTATTCCCGGGGTTGAGCGGAGATACGCAGTATTTT. Encoded protein: CASSLFPGLSGDTQYF.

The rearrangement links TRBV5-4 to TRBJ2-7, with 7 bases lining up with TRBD1. The CDR3 loop spans 13 amino acids. Germline V gives CDR1 SGHNT, CDR2 YYREEE (reference sequence). The ends lost 5 bases at V and 3 bases at J; junction bases unmatched: 5. The CDR3 spells CASSATGLYEQYF. As DNA, the CDR3 is TGTGCCAGCAGTGCGACAGGGCTCTACGAGCAGTACTTC.

The V gene is TRBV6-1, the J gene TRBJ2-5; possibly TRBD1 for D (5 bases). The DNA matches TRBJ2-7 better at its end, which makes the J call doubtful. The CDR3 runs to 13 residues. Germline V lookup: CDR1 MNHNS, CDR2 SASEGT. DNA for the CDR3: TGTGCCATCAGAGCCAGGGACTCCTACGAGCAGTACTTC. Protein sequence: CAIRARDSYEQYF.

This chain uses TRBV18 with TRBJ1-1; D might be TRBD1 (5 bases). Trimming removed 8 bases at V and 0 bases at J, with 16 bases between. The CDR3 length is 15 residues. Germline CDR1 and CDR2: KGHSH and LQKENI. The CDR3 loop reads CASRRAGQMNTEAFF. In DNA form, the CDR3 reads TGTGCCAGCCGAAGAGCCGGACAAATGAACACTGAAGCTTTCTTT.

J is TRBJ2-7 and V is TRBV15, with D possibly being TRBD2 (6 bases). The germline CDR1 and CDR2 sequences are LNHNV and YYDKDF (reference sequence). The CDR3 extends over 13 amino acids. V lost 0 bases, J lost 6 bases, and 9 bases lay in between. The CDR3 protein is CATSREEGTEQYF. The CDR3 DNA reads as TGTGCCACCAGCAGAGAGGAGGGCACCGAGCAGTACTTC.

V gene TRBV18 combines with J gene TRBJ2-1; 9 bases agree with TRBD2. The CDR3 loop spans 16 amino acids. V shed 6 bases and J 6 bases; nucleotides not matched to a gene: 12. Germline CDR1 reads KGHSH; CDR2 reads LQKENI. CDR3 nucleotides: TGTGCCAGCTCTCTAGTAGCGGGAGTGAGTCTCAATGAGCAGTTCTTC. Protein product: CASSLVAGVSLNEQFF. Using reference TRBV18 and TRBJ2-1 for the parts outside the CDR3, the full variable domain is NAGVMQNPRHLVRRRGQEARLRCSPMKGHSHVYWYRQLPEEGLKFMVYLQKENIIDESGMPKERFSAEFPKEGPSILRIQQVVRGDSAAYFCASSLVAGVSLNEQFFGPGTRLTVL.

This clone was seen just once. The rearrangement joins TRBV7-2 to TRBJ2-7; TRBD1 matches at 9 bases. Germline CDR1 reads SGHTA; CDR2 reads FQGNSA. This CDR3 has 13 amino acids. Trimming at V came to 5 bases and at J to 5 bases, leaving 4 bases not matched to a gene. This CDR3 is CASSRDRVNEQYF. The CDR3 DNA reads as TGTGCCAGCAGCCGGGACAGGGTCAACGAGCAGTACTTC. Full variable domain (outside the CDR3, taken from reference TRBV7-2 and TRBJ2-7): GAGVSQSPSNKVTEKGKDVELRCDPISGHTALYWYRQSLGQGLEFLIYFQGNSAPDKSGLPSDRFSAERTGGSVSTLTIQRTQQEDSAVYLCASSRDRVNEQYFGPGTRLTVT.

The chain uses TRBV15 and TRBJ1-2; weak D call: TRBD1 (6 bases). Trimming took 5 bases from V and 4 from J, leaving 20 bases between them. This CDR3 contains 16 residues. Germline V gene data show CDR1 as LNHNV and CDR2 as YYDKDF (reference sequence). The CDR3 spells CATSGSILTGTYGYTF. The CDR3 nucleotides read TGTGCCACCAGCGGGTCTATCCTTACAGGGACCTATGGCTACACCTTC.

The J gene is TRBJ2-7, the V gene TRBV11-2, with 12 bases matching TRBD2. CDR1 is SGHAT and CDR2 is FQNNGV in the germline V gene. The CDR3 sequence is 15 residues long. After removal of 5 bases from V and 5 bases from J, the junction contained 7 bases not matched to a gene. This CDR3 is CASSRTSGVPDEQYF. CDR3 sequence (DNA): TGTGCCAGCAGCCGGACTAGCGGGGTCCCCGACGAGCAGTACTTC.

The chain carries TRBV27 and TRBJ2-1; perhaps TRBD2 as D (6 bases). Trimming took off 3 bases at V and 0 bases at J, with 21 bases between the two ends. CDR3 length: 19 amino acids. The germline gives CDR1 MNHEY, CDR2 SMNVEV (reference sequence). CDR3 DNA sequence: TGTGCCAGCAGTTTTGTTGCAGGGCAAGCGGGTAGCTCCTACAATGAGCAGTTCTTC. As protein: CASSFVAGQAGSSYNEQFF.

The chain uses TRBV29-1 and TRBJ1-1; perhaps TRBD1 as D (5 bases). This CDR3 has 11 residues. CDR1 and CDR2 from the germline V gene are SQVTM and ANQGSEA. Deletions cut 5 bases from V and 7 bases from J, with 11 bases between. In DNA form, the CDR3 reads TGCAGCGTTACGCCAGGGATTGAAGCTTTCTTT. Amino acid sequence: CSVTPGIEAFF. The variable domain in full, with the rest retrieved from reference TRBV29-1 and TRBJ1-1, is SAVISQKPSRDICQRGTSLTIQCQVDSQVTMMFWYRQQPGQSLTLIATANQGSEATYESGFVIDKFPISRPNLTFSTLTVSNMSPEDSSIYLCSVTPGIEAFFGQGTRLTVV.

This chain joins TRBV10-3 and TRBJ2-3; 10 nucleotides align to TRBD2. The CDR3 is 14 residues long. Germline CDR1 ENHRY, CDR2 SYGVKD. Trimming at V came to 3 bases and at J to 5 bases, leaving 2 bases not matched to a gene. The CDR3 here is CAISDASGGDTQYF. The CDR3 bases are TGTGCCATCAGTGATGCTAGCGGGGGAGATACGCAGTATTTT.

The genes are TRBV7-9 and TRBJ2-7; 9 bases map to TRBD1. Germline CDR1 is SEHNR and CDR2 is FQNEAQ (reference sequence). The CDR3 contains 15 residues. V lost 5 bases and J lost 5; bases outside the gene matches: 10. The chain's CDR3 is CASSDLDRGHHEQYF. CDR3 nucleotide sequence: TGTGCCAGCAGCGACTTGGACAGGGGCCACCACGAGCAGTACTTC.

The rearrangement joins TRBV10-3 to TRBJ2-7; 14 nucleotides align to TRBD2. The germline gives CDR1 ENHRY, CDR2 SYGVKD. The CDR3 contains 22 residues. V was pared by 3 bases and J by 3 bases, with 22 bases of the junction left unmatched. CDR3 protein: CAISDPRTAGTSGSFYHYEQYF. DNA of the CDR3: TGTGCCATCAGTGACCCTCGGACGGCCGGGACTAGCGGGAGTTTCTATCACTACGAGCAGTACTTC.

Only a few counts were recorded for this clone. The chain uses TRBV9 and TRBJ2-2; 11 nucleotides align to TRBD2. The germline V gene has CDR1 SGDLS and CDR2 YYNGEE. J gave up 5 bases and V 4 bases, and 7 bases lay outside the gene matches. The CDR3 is 16 amino acids. The CDR3 DNA follows: TGTGCCAGCAGCCTACCTGGGACTAGCGGTACCGGGGAGCTGTTTTTT. Translation: CASSLPGTSGTGELFF.